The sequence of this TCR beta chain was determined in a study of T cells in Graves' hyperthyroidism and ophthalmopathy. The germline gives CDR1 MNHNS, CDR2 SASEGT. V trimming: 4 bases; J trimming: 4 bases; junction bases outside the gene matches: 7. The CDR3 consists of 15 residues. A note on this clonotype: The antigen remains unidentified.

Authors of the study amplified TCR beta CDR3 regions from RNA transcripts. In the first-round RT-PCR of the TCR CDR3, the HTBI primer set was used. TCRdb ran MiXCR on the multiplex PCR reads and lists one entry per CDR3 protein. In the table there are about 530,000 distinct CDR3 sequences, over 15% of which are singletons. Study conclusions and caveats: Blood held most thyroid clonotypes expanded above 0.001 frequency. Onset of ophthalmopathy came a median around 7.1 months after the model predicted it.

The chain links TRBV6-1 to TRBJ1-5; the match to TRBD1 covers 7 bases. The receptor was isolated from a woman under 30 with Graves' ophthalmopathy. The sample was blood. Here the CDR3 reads CASSGGQRENQPQHF. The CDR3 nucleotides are TGTGCCAGCAGTGGGGGACAGCGAGAAAATCAGCCCCAGCATTTT.